The 31 T cell receptor beta chains listed next were all sequenced from one sample in a study of Graves' ophthalmopathy and Graves' hyperthyroidism. RNA served as the template for amplifying TCR beta CDR3 regions. An opening RT-PCR round employed HTBI primers and preceded a second-round multiplex PCR. TCRdb re-analysed the multiplex PCR reads in MiXCR, keeping a single row per CDR3 protein. The sample has 200,000 to 300,000 distinct CDR3 sequences, around 45% seen once. Source material: peripheral blood. The receptors were gathered from an adult man with Graves' ophthalmopathy.

The V call is TRBV19, the J call TRBJ1-1; D not resolved. The V gene lost 6 bases and the J gene lost 1 base, with 15 bases spanning the gap. The germline V gene encodes CDR1 LNHDA and CDR2 SQIVND (reference sequence). The CDR3 loop spans 15 amino acids. DNA for the CDR3: TGTGCCAGTAGCACCCAGACGACGGCGAACACTGAAGCTTTCTTT. Residues: CASSTQTTANTEAFF.

Remarks on this clonotype: A much larger clone differs by one base, so this may be a read error. The rearrangement joins TRBV25-1 to TRBJ1-1; D remains ambiguous. This CDR3 has 11 residues. Germline values: CDR1 MGHDK, CDR2 SYGVNS. Written as DNA, the CDR3 is TGTTCCAGCAGTCGCATCGATGAAGCTTTCTTT. This codes for CSSSRIDEAFF.

This clonotype has a handful of counts. The rearrangement links TRBV6-6 to TRBJ1-1; D is unclear. The germline V gene has CDR1 MNHNY and CDR2 SVGAGI (reference sequence). V shed 2 bases and J shed 4 bases, with 2 bases lying between them. The CDR3 runs 11 residues. The CDR3 sequence: CASSYRTEAFF. CDR3 in DNA: TGTGCCAGCAGTTACCGCACTGAAGCTTTCTTT.

The V gene is TRBV29-1, the J gene TRBJ1-4; 12 bases line up with TRBD1. V dropped 0 bases and J dropped 8; count of bases not matched to a gene: 7. The CDR3 totals 16 residues. Germline assignment: CDR1 SQVTM and CDR2 ANQGSEA. CDR3 loop: CSVEDRGQGAGEKLFF. CDR3 bases: TGCAGCGTTGAAGATCGGGGACAGGGGGCTGGGGAAAAACTGTTTTTT.

This chain uses TRBV3-1 with TRBJ2-5; TRBD1 matches at 7 bases. Trimming at V came to 3 bases and at J to 5 bases, leaving 9 bases not matched to a gene. Germline V CDR1 and CDR2: LGHDT, YNNKEL (reference sequence). The length of the CDR3 is 15 residues. CDR3 bases: TGTGCCAGCAGCCAGGACAGGAGTCCTAAGGAGACCCAGTACTTC. Protein: CASSQDRSPKETQYF.

This clonotype came up many times. This chain links TRBV7-2 with TRBJ2-7, with D hard to call. Trimming took 5 bases from V and 0 from J, leaving 17 bases between them. CDR3 length: 16 residues. Germline V gene data show CDR1 as SGHTA and CDR2 as FQGNSA. CDR3 in DNA: TGTGCCAGCAGCCCCAGTGAGACTGGATACTCCTACGAGCAGTACTTC. Protein sequence: CASSPSETGYSYEQYF.

The chain uses TRBV19 and TRBJ2-2, with D perhaps matching TRBD1 (5 bases). Trimming pared 2 bases from V and 5 bases from J, leaving 15 bases between. The germline CDR1 and CDR2 sequences are LNHDA and SQIVND (reference sequence). CDR3 length: 16 amino acids. The CDR3 nucleotides read TGTGCCAGTAGTATACGCCACCCCAGGGAAACCGGGGAGCTGTTTTTT. Residues: CASSIRHPRETGELFF.

V and J are TRBV11-2 and TRBJ2-6; TRBD1 might be the D (5 bases). CDR1 and CDR2 (germline): SGHAT, FQNNGV. The CDR3 totals 19 residues. Trimming took 5 bases from V and 0 from J, leaving 20 bases between them. The CDR3 DNA follows: TGTGCCAGCAGCAACCCGCCAAGGCAGGGAAGCTCTGGGGCCAACGTCCTGACTTTC. It encodes CASSNPPRQGSSGANVLTF.

V is TRBV7-8 and J is TRBJ2-5; 8 positions agree with TRBD2. V gave up 5 bases and J gave up 3 bases; unmatched junction bases: 11. Germline CDR1 and CDR2: SGHVS and FQNEAQ. The CDR3 is 16 residues long. For the CDR3, the DNA is TGTGCCAGCAGCCGGACTCCGGGACTAGGAAAAGAGACCCAGTACTTC. This sequence encodes CASSRTPGLGKETQYF.

In the case of this clonotype: The germline gene is not matched at one end of the junction; a read error may be the cause. The rearrangement links TRBV29-1 to TRBJ1-2; D is unclear. The germline gives CDR1 SQVTM, CDR2 ANQGSEA. The CDR3 is made up of 14 amino acids. The CDR3 DNA reads as TGCAGCGTTGACGTCTCAGGTATCCCCTATGGCTGCACCTTC. Encoded protein: CSVDVSGIPYGCTF.

The chain joins TRBV29-1 to TRBJ1-5; 9 nucleotides align to TRBD1. The germline V gene encodes CDR1 SQVTM and CDR2 ANQGSEA. The CDR3 runs to 12 residues. The CDR3 nucleotides read TGCAGTTTTTACGACAGGGGGCAGCCCCAGCATTTT. Translated, it gives CSFYDRGQPQHF.

On this clonotype itself: A much larger clonotype is one base distant, so this may be a read error. This chain uses TRBV29-1 with TRBJ1-2; D is unclear. V was cut by 1 base and J by 2 bases, with 11 bases left in between. The germline CDR1 and CDR2 sequences are SQVTM and ANQGSEA. This CDR3 comprises 14 residues. The CDR3 region has the DNA TGCAGCGTTGAAGGCCCGAACGGGAACTATGGCTACACCTTC. This translates into CSVEGPNGNYGYTF.

The chain couples TRBV2 to TRBJ2-7; D remains ambiguous. From germline, CDR1 is SNHLY and CDR2 FYNNEI. The CDR3 is 15 amino acids. V dropped 8 bases and J dropped 0 bases, with 17 bases sitting between them. DNA for the CDR3: TGTGCCAGCTCACCAGTGGCAGCTTTCTCCTACGAGCAGTACTTC. This codes for CASSPVAAFSYEQYF.

The rearrangement links TRBV20-1 to TRBJ1-1, with no clear D. CDR1 and CDR2 from the germline V gene are DFQATT and SNEGSKA (reference sequence). This CDR3 comprises 14 residues. Trimming left V 6 bases short and J 4 bases short, with 18 bases between. This CDR3 reads CSAPPGVGSTEAFF. CDR3 nucleotide sequence: TGCAGTGCACCGCCGGGCGTAGGGAGCACTGAAGCTTTCTTT.

This clonotype has just a few counts. V is TRBV20-1 and J is TRBJ2-5; D is unclear. Germline CDR1 reads DFQATT; CDR2 reads SNEGSKA (reference sequence). Trimming removed 1 base at V and 2 bases at J, with 8 bases between. The CDR3 covers 13 residues. CDR3 amino acids: CSARVGLQETQYF. Here the CDR3 DNA reads TGCAGTGCTAGAGTCGGGCTTCAAGAGACCCAGTACTTC.

For the CDR3, the DNA is TGCGCCAGCAGCTTCGGGACTAGCGGGAATTACGAGCAGTACTTC. It yields the protein CASSFGTSGNYEQYF. The gene calls are TRBV5-1 and TRBJ2-7; 13 bases map to TRBD2. V trimming: 2 bases; J trimming: 4 bases; junction bases outside the gene matches: 3. The CDR3 runs 15 residues. Per the germline V gene, CDR1 is SGHRS and CDR2 is YFSETQ. Supplemented by reference TRBV5-1 and TRBJ2-7, the full variable domain reads KAGVTQTPRYLIKTRGQQVTLSCSPISGHRSVSWYQQTPGQGLQFLFEYFSETQRNKGNFPGRFSGRQFSNSRSEMNVSTLELGDSALYLCASSFGTSGNYEQYFGPGTRLTVT.

This clonotype was observed at least ten times. Mismatch with germline at one junction end may stem from a read error. J is TRBJ2-5 and V is TRBV10-2; D may be TRBD2 (5 bases). CDR1 WSHSY and CDR2 SAAADI come from the germline V gene. The CDR3 spans 14 residues. The CDR3 DNA reads TGTGCCAGCAGCCCGGACCGGGGTCAAGAGACCCAGTACTTC. It is translated as CASSPDRGQETQYF.

The chain employs TRBV29-1 and TRBJ1-2; 7 bases line up with TRBD1. The germline V gene has CDR1 SQVTM and CDR2 ANQGSEA. The CDR3 extends over 13 amino acids. After removal of 5 bases from V and 5 bases from J, the junction contained 8 bases not matched to a gene. The CDR3 here is CSVQTGERYGYTF. Written as DNA, the CDR3 is TGCAGCGTTCAAACAGGGGAGAGGTATGGCTACACCTTC.

The chain combines TRBV6-5 with TRBJ2-7; 10 nucleotides line up with TRBD1. The CDR3 has 16 amino acids. The J segment lost 7 bases and the V segment lost 4 bases, leaving 13 bases of the junction unmatched. Germline V gene data show CDR1 as MNHEY and CDR2 as SVGAGI. The DNA for the CDR3 is TGTGCCAGCAGTTCCCACTCCGGGACAGGGGTGAGGGAGCAGTACTTC. Translated, it gives CASSSHSGTGVREQYF.

The CDR3 DNA reads TGTGCCAGCTCACCACCGAACAGTCAAGAGACCCAGTACTTC. Translating gives CASSPPNSQETQYF. This chain joins TRBV18 and TRBJ2-5; D is unresolved. The CDR3 consists of 14 residues. Germline V gene sequence: CDR1 KGHSH, CDR2 LQKENI. The V and J ends lost 0 bases and 2 bases respectively, with 7 bases between them. Full variable domain (rest looked up from reference TRBV18 and TRBJ2-5): NAGVMQNPRHLVRRRGQEARLRCSPMKGHSHVYWYRQLPEEGLKFMVYLQKENIIDESGMPKERFSAEFPKEGPSILRIQQVVRGDSAAYFCASSPPNSQETQYFGPGTRLLVL.

This clonotype has a count of ten or more. The V gene is TRBV20-1, the J gene TRBJ1-1; D is ambiguous. V shed 6 bases and J shed 1 base, with 15 bases lying between them. Germline loops: CDR1 DFQATT, CDR2 SNEGSKA (reference sequence). The CDR3 totals 14 residues. The CDR3 sequence: CSALDVHKNTEAFF. The CDR3, as DNA: TGCAGTGCCCTAGATGTGCACAAGAACACTGAAGCTTTCTTT.

This clonotype has just one count. The V and J genes are TRBV9 and TRBJ1-4; D might be TRBD1 (6 bases). Trimming removed 4 bases at V and 4 bases at J, with 11 bases between. The CDR3 spans 14 residues. The germline gives CDR1 SGDLS, CDR2 YYNGEE. The CDR3 spells CASSPTGFNEKLFF. CDR3 bases: TGTGCCAGCAGCCCTACAGGGTTTAATGAAAAACTGTTTTTT.

This clonotype was seen repeatedly, ten times or more. The chain joins TRBV6-5 to TRBJ1-6; D unclear. Germline V gene data show CDR1 as MNHEY and CDR2 as SVGAGI. With 4 bases removed from V and 9 bases from J, the gap between germline ends came to 13 bases. This CDR3 is 14 amino acids long. The CDR3 loop reads CASSSRAASSPLHF. The CDR3 DNA reads as TGTGCCAGCAGTTCGAGGGCGGCAAGTTCACCCCTCCACTTT.

This clonotype occurred a few times. The chain employs TRBV24-1 and TRBJ1-2; a weak D match, TRBD1 (5 bases). Germline V gives CDR1 KGHDR, CDR2 SFDVKD. V dropped 7 bases and J dropped 2 bases, with 10 bases sitting between them. This CDR3 comprises 13 residues. CDR3 DNA sequence: TGTGCCACCAGGGGAACAGGAAACTATGGCTACACCTTC. Protein: CATRGTGNYGYTF.

The table lists this clonotype with a few counts. The chain is built from TRBV14 and TRBJ1-1; D remains unclear. This CDR3 has 13 amino acids. Germline CDR1 and CDR2: SGHDN and FVKESK. V was trimmed by 1 base and J by 2 bases, leaving 5 bases between them. This CDR3 reads CASSQVVNTEAFF. In nucleotides, the CDR3 is TGTGCCAGCAGCCAAGTGGTAAACACTGAAGCTTTCTTT.

To note about this clonotype: Since a much larger clone is just one base distant, this may be a read error. This rearrangement joins TRBV25-1 to TRBJ1-6; perhaps TRBD1 as D (5 bases). V dropped 3 bases and J dropped 13 bases, with 19 bases sitting between them. This CDR3 has 15 amino acids. Germline loops: CDR1 MGHDK, CDR2 SYGVNS. The CDR3 DNA is TGTGCCAGCAGTGATGGGGGGGGGAGTAGGGTGCCCCTCCACTTT. It specifies CASSDGGGSRVPLHF. The whole variable domain, filled in from reference TRBV25-1 and TRBJ1-6, reads EADIYQTPRYLVIGTGKKITLECSQTMGHDKMYWYQQDPGMELHLIHYSYGVNSTEKGDLSSESTVSRIRTEHFPLTLESARPSHTSQYLCASSDGGGSRVPLHFGNGTRLTVT.

V and J are TRBV20-1 and TRBJ2-7; TRBD2 might be the D (7 bases). This CDR3 has 14 amino acids. V gave up 1 base and J gave up 9 bases, with 19 bases separating them. CDR1 is DFQATT, CDR2 SNEGSKA, per germline (reference sequence). CDR3 in amino acids: CSARGYREGSGQYF. In DNA, the CDR3 is TGCAGTGCTAGAGGGTACAGGGAGGGGAGCGGGCAGTACTTC.

The V gene is TRBV7-9, the J gene TRBJ2-3; D not resolved. The CDR3 runs 12 residues. Germline V gene sequence: CDR1 SEHNR, CDR2 FQNEAQ (reference sequence). With 5 bases removed from V and 3 bases from J, the gap between germline ends came to 6 bases. The CDR3 region is CASSPWTDTQYF. The CDR3 DNA reads TGTGCCAGCAGCCCTTGGACAGATACGCAGTATTTT. Full variable domain (missing parts from reference TRBV7-9 and TRBJ2-3): DTGVSQNPRHKITKRGQNVTFRCDPISEHNRLYWYRQTLGQGPEFLTYFQNEAQLEKSRLLSDRFSAERPKGSFSTLEIQRTEQGDSAMYLCASSPWTDTQYFGPGTRLTVL.

The V gene is TRBV20-1, the J gene TRBJ1-2, with 7 bases matching TRBD1. Germline values: CDR1 DFQATT, CDR2 SNEGSKA (reference sequence). The CDR3 contains 16 residues. After removal of 6 bases from V and 0 bases from J, the junction contained 13 bases not matched to a gene. CDR3 bases: TGCAGTGCGGTCCCCGGGACAGAGGCTTCTAACTATGGCTACACCTTC. This sequence encodes CSAVPGTEASNYGYTF.

The chain recombines TRBV12-5 with TRBJ1-2; D uncertain. This CDR3 is built from 11 residues. Germline V gene sequence: CDR1 LGHNT, CDR2 FRNRAP. V lost 6 bases to trimming and J lost 4 bases, with 6 bases between them. The DNA of the CDR3 is TGTGCTAGTGGCCCTGCCTATGGCTACACCTTC. Amino acids: CASGPAYGYTF.

This chain links TRBV5-1 with TRBJ2-7, with D perhaps being TRBD1 or TRBD2 (5 bases each). CDR3 length equals 14 residues. Germline V lookup: CDR1 SGHRS, CDR2 YFSETQ. Trimming took 1 base from V and 2 from J, leaving 10 bases between them. The chain's CDR3 is CASSLRGQTYEQYF. CDR3 DNA sequence: TGCGCCAGCAGCTTGCGGGGCCAGACCTACGAGCAGTACTTC.